The 18 T cell receptor beta chains in this list originate from one sample, sequenced in a study of T cells in Graves' hyperthyroidism and ophthalmopathy. Amplification yielded TCR beta CDR3 regions, with RNA transcripts as the source. Researchers ran a first-round RT-PCR on the TCR CDR3 using the HTBI primer set. One entry per CDR3 protein results from TCRdb running MiXCR on the multiplex PCR reads. The sample holds around 620,000 distinct CDR3 sequences, 46% seen once. The sequencing input was peripheral blood or thyroid tissue (not recorded which). These receptors were taken from an adult woman with Graves' disease, either hyperthyroidism or ophthalmopathy (not recorded which).

The V call is TRBV20-1, the J call TRBJ1-6; tentatively, D is TRBD1 (5 bases). Between the trimmed V and J ends, which lost 5 bases and 0 bases, there was a span of 14 bases. Germline lookup yields CDR1 DFQATT and CDR2 SNEGSKA (reference sequence). The CDR3 is made up of 16 amino acids. The CDR3, as DNA: TGCAGTGCTCGCAGGGTCCAAGACTCCTATAATTCACCCCTCCACTTT. This translates into CSARRVQDSYNSPLHF.

This clonotype has ten or more counts. The V call is TRBV24-1, the J call TRBJ2-7; 9 bases fit TRBD1. This CDR3 contains 15 residues. Per germline, CDR1 KGHDR and CDR2 SFDVKD. V shed 3 bases and J 5 bases; nucleotides not matched to a gene: 7. CDR3 coding DNA: TGTGCCACCAGTGATAGTTTGGGACAGGGTGACGAGCAGTACTTC. Amino acid sequence: CATSDSLGQGDEQYF.

The rearrangement uses TRBV25-1 and TRBJ1-1, with D possibly TRBD1 on 6 matching bases. In germline, CDR1 is MGHDK, CDR2 SYGVNS. The CDR3 has 12 residues. With 6 bases removed from V and 11 bases from J, the gap between germline ends came to 16 bases. The CDR3 protein is CASRPKGGYAFF. Here the CDR3 DNA reads TGTGCCAGCAGACCAAAGGGGGGATATGCTTTCTTT.

There are many counts of this clonotype. The chain joins TRBV20-1 to TRBJ1-4; no reliable D call. This CDR3 comprises 13 residues. The germline V and J ends were trimmed by 5 bases and 8 bases, with 15 bases remaining between them. Germline CDR1 DFQATT, CDR2 SNEGSKA (reference sequence). CDR3 sequence: CSAAPAGREKLFF. DNA for the CDR3: TGCAGTGCTGCCCCGGCGGGGAGGGAAAAACTGTTTTTT.

Note on this clonotype: Compared with germline, one end of the junction differs, possibly owing to a read error. The chain uses TRBV10-3 and TRBJ2-2; TRBD2 matches 10 bases. The CDR3 has 16 residues. Looked up from germline, CDR1 is ENHRY and CDR2 is SYGVKD. The CDR3 here is CAISEQAGGNTGELSW. The CDR3 DNA reads TGTGCCATCAGTGAGCAAGCGGGGGGGAACACCGGGGAGCTGTCTTGG.

As for this clonotype: Compared with germline, one end of the junction differs, possibly owing to a read error. V usage is TRBV5-1 and J usage is TRBJ2-5; D uncertain. Germline V gene sequence: CDR1 SGHRS, CDR2 YFSETQ. CDR3 size: 11 residues. The CDR3 DNA reads as TGCGCCGGCAGCAACCAAGAGACCCAGTACTTC. This encodes CAGSNQETQYF.

This clonotype was seen many times. CDR3 coding DNA: TGCGCCAGCAGACTCGGGGGAGGGGAACTTAACGTCCTGACTTTC. Protein: CASRLGGGELNVLTF. The J gene is TRBJ2-6, the V gene TRBV5-1, with TRBD2 matching over 7 bases. CDR1 is SGHRS and CDR2 is YFSETQ in the germline V gene. This CDR3 region has 15 residues. With V trimmed by 5 bases and J by 10 bases, 12 bases remained unmatched.

This clonotype was seen many times. The chain employs TRBV2 and TRBJ2-2; D unresolved. The CDR3 covers 14 residues. The germline V gene has CDR1 SNHLY and CDR2 FYNNEI. The V end was cut by 6 bases, the J end by 4 bases, with 12 bases between. The CDR3 sequence is CASRLLTGTGELFF. The DNA of the CDR3 is TGTGCCAGCAGACTGCTGACTGGCACCGGGGAGCTGTTTTTT.

This clonotype was found once. The chain uses TRBV11-1 and TRBJ2-7, with 7 bases aligning to TRBD1. The junction had 7 bases not matched to a gene; V was cut back by 5 bases and J by 3 bases. The CDR3 loop spans 14 amino acids. The germline gives CDR1 SGHAT, CDR2 FQDESV (reference sequence). The CDR3 DNA reads as TGTGCCAGCAGCGCTGCCGGGACAGACTACGAGCAGTACTTC. Amino acid sequence: CASSAAGTDYEQYF.

The V call is TRBV20-1, the J call TRBJ1-1; 8 nucleotides align to TRBD1. V was clipped by 6 bases and J by 3 bases; unmatched bases: 9. Per germline, CDR1 DFQATT and CDR2 SNEGSKA (reference sequence). This CDR3 spans 14 amino acids. CDR3 amino acids: CSALDRGGDTEAFF. The CDR3 coding sequence is TGCAGTGCCCTCGACAGGGGCGGAGACACTGAAGCTTTCTTT.

This clonotype was seen just once. The V and J genes are TRBV4-2 and TRBJ2-6; 10 bases line up with TRBD1. V was pared by 4 bases and J by 1 base, with 7 bases of the junction left unmatched. This CDR3 has 18 residues. Per the germline V gene, CDR1 is LGHNA and CDR2 is YNFKEQ. The CDR3 nucleotides read TGTGCCAGCAGCCCAAGACAGGGGGCGCCTTCTGGGGCCAACGTCCTGACTTTC. Its protein product is CASSPRQGAPSGANVLTF.

V is TRBV28 and J is TRBJ2-5, with 12 bases fitting TRBD2. V trimming: 2 bases; J trimming: 3 bases; junction bases outside the gene matches: 1. The CDR3 extends over 15 amino acids. Germline CDR1 and CDR2: MDHEN and SYDVKM. For the CDR3, the DNA is TGTGCCAGCAGTTTAAGACTAGCGGGAGAAGAGACCCAGTACTTC. Residues: CASSLRLAGEETQYF. The complete variable domain, with remaining parts taken from reference TRBV28 and TRBJ2-5, reads DVKVTQSSRYLVKRTGEKVFLECVQDMDHENMFWYRQDPGLGLRLIYFSYDVKMKEKGDIPEGYSVSREKKERFSLILESASTNQTSMYLCASSLRLAGEETQYFGPGTRLLVL.

Notes on this clonotype: Mismatch with germline at one junction end may stem from a read error. The genes are TRBV5-1 and TRBJ1-6, with unresolved D. This CDR3 is 16 amino acids long. Germline-derived CDR1 and CDR2 are SGHRS and YFSETQ. Here the CDR3 DNA reads TGCGCCAGCAGCTTCGCAAGGGCGAGAAGTAGTTCAACCCTCCACTTT. Protein product: CASSFARARSSSTLHF.

The chain couples TRBV7-9 to TRBJ2-7; a weak D match, TRBD2 (7 bases). This CDR3 contains 16 residues. Between the trimmed V and J ends, which lost 5 bases and 3 bases, there was a span of 20 bases. The germline V gene encodes CDR1 SEHNR and CDR2 FQNEAQ (reference sequence). CDR3: CASSRTGTGGYYEQYF. The CDR3 DNA reads TGTGCCAGCAGCCGAACAGGGACGGGGGGCTACTACGAGCAGTACTTC.

The DNA of the CDR3 is TGTGCCAGCAGCTTAGTGGGACAGAGCTCCTATAATTCACCCCTCCACTTT. Encoded protein: CASSLVGQSSYNSPLHF. This chain connects TRBV11-1 to TRBJ1-6, with 7 bases matching TRBD1. The CDR3 runs to 17 residues. Germline CDR1 and CDR2: SGHAT and FQDESV (reference sequence). With 1 base clipped from V and 0 bases from J, the junction kept 3 bases outside the gene matches. The entire variable domain, with the rest obtained from reference TRBV11-1 and TRBJ1-6, is as follows: EAEVAQSPRYKITEKSQAVAFWCDPISGHATLYWYRQILGQGPELLVQFQDESVVDDSQLPKDRFSAERLKGVDSTLKIQPAELGDSAMYLCASSLVGQSSYNSPLHFGNGTRLTVT.

The rearrangement joins TRBV5-1 to TRBJ2-7; possibly TRBD1 for D (6 bases). The CDR3 totals 15 residues. Trimming shortened V by 3 bases and J by 3 bases, and 16 bases separated the two germline ends. The germline gives CDR1 SGHRS, CDR2 YFSETQ. Here the CDR3 DNA reads TGCGCCAGCAGCTCCAGGGGATACGAGAGCTACGAGCAGTACTTC. Protein product: CASSSRGYESYEQYF.

The genes are TRBV20-1 and TRBJ2-7; TRBD2 is a possible D gene (6 bases). The CDR3 length is 12 residues. The germline V gene encodes CDR1 DFQATT and CDR2 SNEGSKA (reference sequence). V gave up 3 bases and J gave up 3 bases, with 9 bases separating them. The chain's CDR3 is CSARRGNYEQYF. CDR3 coding DNA: TGCAGTGCTAGGCGGGGAAACTACGAGCAGTACTTC.

This clonotype was seen many times. The chain recombines TRBV3-1 with TRBJ2-3, with D perhaps matching TRBD1 or TRBD2 (5 bases each). Germline lookup yields CDR1 LGHDT and CDR2 YNNKEL (reference sequence). The CDR3 covers 13 residues. Trimming shortened V by 0 bases and J by 11 bases, and 12 bases separated the two germline ends. DNA for the CDR3: TGTGCCAGCAGCCAAGATAGGCGAGGGGAGCAGTATTTT. Encoded protein: CASSQDRRGEQYF.